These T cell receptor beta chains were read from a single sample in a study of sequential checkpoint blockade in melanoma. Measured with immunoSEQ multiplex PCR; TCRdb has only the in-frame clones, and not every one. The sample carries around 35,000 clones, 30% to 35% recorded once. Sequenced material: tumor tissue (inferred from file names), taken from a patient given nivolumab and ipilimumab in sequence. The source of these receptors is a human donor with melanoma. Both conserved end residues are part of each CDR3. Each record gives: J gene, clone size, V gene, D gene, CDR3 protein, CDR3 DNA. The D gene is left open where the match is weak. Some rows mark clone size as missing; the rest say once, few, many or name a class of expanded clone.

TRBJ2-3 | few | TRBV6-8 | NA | CASRGDLIGADTQYF | TGTGCCAGCAGGGGAGATCTAATCGGCGCAGATACGCAGTATTTT
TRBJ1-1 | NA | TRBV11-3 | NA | CASGSRQTNTEAFF | TGTGCCAGCGGCTCCCGACAGACGAACACTGAAGCTTTCTTT
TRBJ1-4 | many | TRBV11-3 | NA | CASSLDGAITNEKLFF | TGTGCCAGCAGCTTAGATGGTGCCATAACTAATGAAAAACTGTTTTTT
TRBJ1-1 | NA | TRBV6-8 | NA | CAISAYEGTEAFF | TGTGCCATCAGTGCCTATGAGGGCACTGAAGCTTTCTTT
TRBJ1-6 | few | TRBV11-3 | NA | CASSLGAGKGRNSPLHF | TGTGCCAGCAGCCTCGGGGCGGGGAAGGGGAGGAATTCACCCCTCCACTTT
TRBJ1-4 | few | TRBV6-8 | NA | CASSWAQGRGEKLFF | TGTGCCAGCAGTTGGGCACAGGGAAGAGGCGAAAAACTGTTTTTT
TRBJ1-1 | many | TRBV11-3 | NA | CASSPPAWLFEEAFF | TGTGCCAGCAGCCCCCCGGCATGGCTGTTCGAGGAAGCTTTCTTT
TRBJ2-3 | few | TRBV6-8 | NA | CASSYSIGAGSNTQYF | TGTGCCAGCAGTTACTCGATAGGCGCGGGGTCAAATACGCAGTATTTT
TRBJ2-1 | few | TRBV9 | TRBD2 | CASSIGTSDNEQFF | TGTGCCAGCAGCATCGGGACTAGCGACAATGAGCAGTTCTTC
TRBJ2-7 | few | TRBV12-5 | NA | CASTEHWGGPYEQYF | TGTGCCAGCACCGAACACTGGGGCGGACCCTACGAGCAGTACTTC
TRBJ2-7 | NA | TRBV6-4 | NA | CASNEAYEQYF | TGTGCCAGCAACGAGGCTTACGAGCAGTACTTC
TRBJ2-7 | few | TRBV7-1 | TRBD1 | CASSLTGDRDPYF | TGTGCCAGCAGCTTAACGGGTGACAGGGATCCGTACTTC
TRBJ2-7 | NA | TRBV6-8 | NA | CASSYSRLNYEQYF | TGTGCCAGCAGTTACTCGAGATTGAACTACGAGCAGTACTTC
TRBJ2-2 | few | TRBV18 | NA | CASSSTGNTGELFF | TGTGCCAGCTCGTCAACAGGGAACACCGGGGAGCTGTTTTTT
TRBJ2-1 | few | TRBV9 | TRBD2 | CASTGGSGVYNEQFF | TGTGCCAGCACGGGGGGTTCCGGAGTCTACAATGAGCAGTTCTTC
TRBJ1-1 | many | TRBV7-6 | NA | CASSLGGSYTEAFF | TGTGCCAGCAGCTTAGGCGGCAGCTACACTGAAGCTTTCTTT
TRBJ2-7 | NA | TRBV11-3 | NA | CASSGDSRASHEQYF | TGTGCCAGCAGCGGCGACTCAAGGGCGTCCCACGAGCAGTACTTC
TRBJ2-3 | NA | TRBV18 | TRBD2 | CASSPILAGTDTQYF | TGTGCCAGCTCACCAATACTAGCGGGTACCGATACGCAGTATTTT
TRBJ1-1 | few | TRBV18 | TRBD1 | CASSPLIRDRGKRTEAFF | TGTGCCAGCTCACCACTAATCCGGGACAGGGGGAAAAGAACTGAAGCTTTCTTT
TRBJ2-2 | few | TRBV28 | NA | CASSRDVLNTGELFF | TGTGCCAGCAGTCGGGACGTTTTAAACACCGGGGAGCTGTTTTTT
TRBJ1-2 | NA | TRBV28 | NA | CASSSGPYGYTF | TGTGCCAGCAGTTCAGGCCCCTATGGCTACACCTTC
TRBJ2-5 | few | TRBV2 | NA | CASTSGGETQYF | TGTGCCAGCACGTCGGGCGGGGAGACCCAGTACTTC
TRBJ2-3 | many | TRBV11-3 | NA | CASSLMILGDTQYF | TGTGCCAGCAGCTTAATGATACTAGGGGATACGCAGTATTTT
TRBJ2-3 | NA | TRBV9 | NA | CASSTRQAHTQYF | TGTGCCAGCAGCACAAGACAAGCCCATACGCAGTATTTT
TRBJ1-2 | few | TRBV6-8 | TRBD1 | CASSYGQGENYGYTF | TGTGCCAGCAGTTACGGACAGGGGGAAAACTATGGCTACACCTTC
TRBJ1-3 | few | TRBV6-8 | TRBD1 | CASSPRTGESSGNTIYF | TGTGCCAGCAGTCCCCGGACAGGGGAGAGCTCTGGAAACACCATATATTTT
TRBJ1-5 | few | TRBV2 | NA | CASSERALSNQPQHF | TGTGCCAGCAGTGAAAGGGCTTTAAGCAATCAGCCCCAGCATTTT
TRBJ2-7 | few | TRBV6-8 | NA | CASSYSSGSYEQYF | TGTGCCAGCAGTTACTCGAGCGGCAGCTACGAGCAGTACTTC
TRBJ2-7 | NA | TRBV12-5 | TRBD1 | CASGLSRGLGSYEQYF | TGTGCTAGTGGTTTGTCTAGGGGGCTAGGGTCCTACGAGCAGTACTTC
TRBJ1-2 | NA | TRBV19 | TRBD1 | CASSIPGGGTYGYTF | TGTGCCAGTAGTATCCCAGGGGGCGGCACCTATGGCTACACCTTC
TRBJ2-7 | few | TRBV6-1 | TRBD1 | CAISEGGPGQGQDEQYF | TGTGCCATCAGTGAAGGGGGACCGGGACAGGGGCAGGACGAGCAGTACTTC
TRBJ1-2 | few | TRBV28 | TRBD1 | CASSQRTGVYGYTF | TGTGCCAGCAGCCAACGCACAGGGGTCTATGGCTACACCTTC
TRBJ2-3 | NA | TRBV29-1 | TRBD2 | CSVDLAGREGRGVDTQYF | TGCAGCGTTGATTTGGCCGGGCGGGAGGGAAGAGGAGTAGATACGCAGTATTTT
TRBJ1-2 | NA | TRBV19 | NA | CASSYSYGYTF | TGTGCCAGTAGTTACAGCTATGGCTACACCTTC
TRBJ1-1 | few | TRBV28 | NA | CASSSSKFMNTEAFF | TGTGCCAGCAGCTCCTCCAAGTTCATGAACACTGAAGCTTTCTTT
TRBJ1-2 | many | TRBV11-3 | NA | CASSFGSTNYGYTF | TGTGCCAGCAGCTTTGGTTCCACTAACTATGGCTACACCTTC